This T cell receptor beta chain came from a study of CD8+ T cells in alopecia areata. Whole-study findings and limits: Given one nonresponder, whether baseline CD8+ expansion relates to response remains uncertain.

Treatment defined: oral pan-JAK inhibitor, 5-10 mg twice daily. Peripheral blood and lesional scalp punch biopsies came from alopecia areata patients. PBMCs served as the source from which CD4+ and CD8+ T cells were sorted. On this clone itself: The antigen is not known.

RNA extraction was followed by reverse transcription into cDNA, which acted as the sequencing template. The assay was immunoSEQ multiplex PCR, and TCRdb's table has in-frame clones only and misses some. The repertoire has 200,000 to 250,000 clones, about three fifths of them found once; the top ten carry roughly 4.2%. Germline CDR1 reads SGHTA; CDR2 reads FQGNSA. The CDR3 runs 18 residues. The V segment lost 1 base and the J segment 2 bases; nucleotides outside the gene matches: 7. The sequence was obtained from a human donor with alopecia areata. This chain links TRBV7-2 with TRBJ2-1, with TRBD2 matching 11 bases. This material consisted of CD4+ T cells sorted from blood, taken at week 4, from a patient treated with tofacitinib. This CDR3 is CASSLVASSGGTYNEQFF. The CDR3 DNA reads TGTGCCAGCAGCTTAGTGGCCTCTAGCGGGGGGACCTACAATGAGCAGTTCTTC.